Each of the 27 T cell receptor beta chains below was sequenced from the same sample in a study of T-cell reconstitution after alpha-beta-depleted transplantation in children. It was with unique molecular identifiers that the TCRbeta library was prepared. TCRdb used MiXCR to reprocess the PCR reads, holding one entry per CDR3 protein. The sample records about 200,000 distinct CDR3 sequences, around 7% being singletons. Sequences were derived from PBMCs, sampled before TCRalphabeta/CD19-depleted stem cell transplant. These receptors all stem from a boy between 2 and 10 years old with acute lymphoblastic leukemia, due to receive a stem cell transplant.

The table lists this clonotype with a few counts. The chain uses TRBV21-1 and TRBJ2-5; the DNA was not compared with TRBD2, the D call given in the table. TRBV21-1 is a listed pseudogene. This CDR3 is built from 16 residues. CDR3 in amino acids: CASSKRGSGGQETQYF. The DNA for the CDR3 is TGTGCCAGCAGCAAAAGAGGTTCCGGAGGACAAGAGACCCAGTACTTC.

This clonotype has a handful of counts. The chain carries TRBV28 and TRBJ1-5, with D uncertain. Germline CDR1 reads MDHEN; CDR2 reads SYDVKM. The V and J ends lost 1 base and 1 base respectively, with 8 bases between them. This CDR3 is built from 15 residues. The CDR3 nucleotides are TGTGCCAGCAGTTTATCCGGGATCAGCAATCAGCCCCAGCATTTT. Amino acid sequence: CASSLSGISNQPQHF.

In its sample, this clonotype was seen many times. V gene TRBV5-8 combines with J gene TRBJ2-5, with D possibly being TRBD1 or TRBD2 (6 bases each). CDR1 is SGHTS and CDR2 is YDEGEE in the germline V gene. V lost 4 bases, J lost 4 bases, and 20 bases lay in between. The CDR3 loop spans 16 amino acids. The CDR3 region is CASSIGDGGPGETQYF. The CDR3 DNA is TGTGCCAGCAGCATTGGAGATGGGGGGCCGGGAGAGACCCAGTACTTC.

This clonotype showed up many times. V and J are TRBV5-1 and TRBJ1-4, with unresolved D. Germline lookup yields CDR1 SGHRS and CDR2 YFSETQ. The CDR3 runs to 13 residues. V lost 3 bases and J 6 bases, leaving 9 bases between the germline ends. The CDR3 coding sequence is TGCGCCAGCAGCTCAGGTGTGGATGAAAAACTGTTTTTT. This encodes CASSSGVDEKLFF.

This sequence joins TRBV7-2 and TRBJ2-3, with a possible D match to TRBD2 (6 bases). Trimming took off 7 bases at V and 3 bases at J, with 14 bases between the two ends. The germline V gene encodes CDR1 SGHTA and CDR2 FQGNSA. This CDR3 has 14 amino acids. The CDR3 loop reads CASILVAGTDTQYF. The CDR3 bases are TGTGCCAGCATCCTGGTGGCGGGGACAGATACGCAGTATTTT.

In this sample, this clonotype turned up many times. The V call is TRBV7-2, the J call TRBJ2-4, with D perhaps TRBD2 (6 bases). The CDR3 sequence is 15 residues long. Germline lookup yields CDR1 SGHTA and CDR2 FQGNSA. V gave up 1 base and J gave up 3 bases, with 10 bases separating them. The CDR3 here is CASSLGGGVKNIQYF. The CDR3, as DNA: TGTGCCAGCAGCTTAGGGGGAGGCGTCAAAAACATTCAGTACTTC.

The table lists this clonotype with many counts. The chain uses TRBV28 and TRBJ2-5; 7 bases fit TRBD1. Germline assignment: CDR1 MDHEN and CDR2 SYDVKM. J was trimmed by 4 bases and V by 5 bases; bases with no gene match: 7. The CDR3 length is 14 residues. CDR3 bases: TGTGCCAGCAGTCAAGACAGGGTTGGAGAGACCCAGTACTTC. It translates to CASSQDRVGETQYF.

The gene calls are TRBV27 and TRBJ2-1; no firm D call. Germline CDR1 is MNHEY and CDR2 is SMNVEV (reference sequence). This CDR3 has 16 amino acids. V lost 4 bases and J lost 9, with 22 bases in between. CDR3 residues: CASSSGLLSARSEQFF. CDR3 nucleotide sequence: TGTGCCAGCAGTTCAGGATTACTATCGGCAAGGAGTGAGCAGTTCTTC.

This clonotype was observed a few times. The J gene is TRBJ2-2, the V gene TRBV2, with D possibly being TRBD2 (6 bases). The germline gives CDR1 SNHLY, CDR2 FYNNEI. This CDR3 spans 15 amino acids. V was shortened by 4 bases and J by 4 bases, with 13 bases between the two germline ends. The CDR3 protein is CASSGAEGPTGELFF. DNA for the CDR3: TGTGCCAGCAGTGGAGCGGAGGGACCCACCGGGGAGCTGTTTTTT.

In its sample, this clonotype was seen many times. The chain combines TRBV5-6 with TRBJ1-2; TRBD1 is a possible D gene (6 bases). The V and J ends lost 4 bases and 5 bases respectively, with 12 bases between them. The CDR3 spans 13 residues. Germline CDR1 and CDR2: SGHDT and YYEEEE. In nucleotides, the CDR3 is TGTGCCAGCAGCCGGACAGCCTTATATGGCTACACCTTC. Translated: CASSRTALYGYTF.

There are a few counts of this clonotype. The chain has TRBV7-2 and TRBJ2-7, with 7 bases fitting TRBD2. V gave up 10 bases and J gave up 2 bases; unmatched junction bases: 5. CDR3 length: 12 residues. In germline, CDR1 is SGHTA, CDR2 FQGNSA. The CDR3 loop is CATKAGPYEQYF. The DNA for the CDR3 is TGTGCCACTAAAGCGGGGCCCTACGAGCAGTACTTC.

This clonotype was counted a few times. V usage is TRBV30 and J usage is TRBJ1-6; D unresolved. Deletions cut 1 base from V and 8 bases from J, with 6 bases between. This CDR3 is 12 amino acids long. Germline CDR1 is GTSNPN and CDR2 is SVGIG (reference sequence). This CDR3 reads CAWSGFDSPLHF. In DNA, the CDR3 is TGTGCCTGGAGTGGATTTGATTCACCCCTCCACTTT.

The rearrangement uses TRBV2 and TRBJ2-7; no definite D call. Germline assignment: CDR1 SNHLY and CDR2 FYNNEI. This CDR3 spans 14 amino acids. With 9 bases removed from V and 2 bases from J, the gap between germline ends came to 17 bases. The CDR3 is CASIVKDGTYEQYF. CDR3 DNA sequence: TGTGCCAGTATCGTTAAGGACGGAACCTACGAGCAGTACTTC.

This clonotype was seen ten or more times. CDR3 DNA sequence: TGTGCCAGCAGTTACTCAAATGACAGGGTCAATCAGCCCCAGCATTTT. Its translation: CASSYSNDRVNQPQHF. V is TRBV6-2 or TRBV6-3 and J is TRBJ1-5; TRBD1 matches 7 bases. V lost 0 bases and J lost 3; bases outside the gene matches: 5. CDR3 length: 16 amino acids. Germline CDR1 is MNHEY and CDR2 is SVGEGT.

The sample holds many counts of this clonotype. The V gene is TRBV12-3 or TRBV12-4, the J gene TRBJ2-3; D might be TRBD1 (5 bases). The CDR3 has 14 residues. V dropped 7 bases and J dropped 10 bases, with 21 bases sitting between them. The CDR3 DNA reads as TGTGCCAGCACCATTGTAGGGGTCAACGACTCGCAGTATTTT. Its translation: CASTIVGVNDSQYF.

In its sample, this clonotype was seen many times. The chain links TRBV28 to TRBJ1-1; D gene uncertain. Germline-derived CDR1 and CDR2 are MDHEN and SYDVKM. The germline V and J ends were trimmed by 8 bases and 5 bases, with 12 bases remaining between them. The CDR3 runs to 12 residues. The CDR3 DNA follows: TGTGCCAGCCTCTCATCCGGGACTGAAGCTTTCTTT. This codes for CASLSSGTEAFF.

This clonotype occurred many times. This chain connects TRBV28 to TRBJ2-7, with D unclear. CDR1 is MDHEN, CDR2 SYDVKM, per germline. CDR3 length equals 10 residues. Trimming pared 6 bases from V and 3 bases from J, leaving 3 bases between. The CDR3 nucleotides read TGTGCCAGCAGGGACTACGAGCAGTACTTC. Its translation: CASRDYEQYF.

In its sample, this clonotype was seen many times. The V gene is TRBV28, the J gene TRBJ2-1, with 9 bases identical to TRBD1. Trimming took 11 bases from V and 9 from J; bases not matched to a gene: 14. From germline, CDR1 is MDHEN and CDR2 SYDVKM. The CDR3 is 14 residues long. CDR3 sequence: CAAESRDRDGEQFF. CDR3 in DNA: TGTGCCGCTGAAAGCCGGGACAGGGATGGTGAGCAGTTCTTC.

This clonotype was seen many times. This chain links TRBV12-3 or TRBV12-4 with TRBJ2-7, with TRBD1 as a possible D gene (6 bases). Trimming took off 6 bases at V and 0 bases at J, with 15 bases between the two ends. This CDR3 is 15 amino acids long. CDR3 loop: CASSPRDRFSYEQYF. CDR3 nucleotides: TGTGCCAGCAGCCCTCGTGACAGGTTCTCCTACGAGCAGTACTTC.

This clonotype has more than one count but fewer than ten. CDR3: CSVVFQRETQYF. For the CDR3, the DNA is TGCAGCGTTGTATTTCAGCGGGAGACCCAGTACTTC. The J gene is TRBJ2-5, the V gene TRBV29-1, with D possibly being TRBD2 (5 bases). The CDR3 has 12 amino acids. Germline V gives CDR1 SQVTM, CDR2 ANQGSEA. The germline V and J ends were trimmed by 4 bases and 5 bases, with 11 bases remaining between them.

Ten or more counts support this clonotype. This chain uses TRBV29-1 with TRBJ1-1; 8 nucleotides match TRBD1. Germline V gene sequence: CDR1 SQVTM, CDR2 ANQGSEA. This CDR3 spans 14 amino acids. V lost 3 bases to trimming and J lost 1 base; unmatched junction nucleotides: 4. The CDR3 sequence is CSVDRQGPNTEAFF. CDR3 nucleotides: TGCAGCGTTGATAGACAGGGGCCGAACACTGAAGCTTTCTTT.

This clonotype was counted many times. V usage is TRBV12-3 or TRBV12-4 and J usage is TRBJ1-1; D unresolved. Trimming left V 3 bases short and J 5 bases short, with 7 bases between. The CDR3 length is 12 residues. CDR3 protein: CASSFQVTEAFF. DNA of the CDR3: TGTGCCAGCAGTTTTCAAGTAACTGAAGCTTTCTTT.

V gene TRBV29-1 combines with J gene TRBJ1-2; D perhaps matches TRBD1 (5 bases). V lost 4 bases and J 2 bases, leaving 17 bases between the germline ends. The CDR3 runs to 15 residues. Germline CDR1 reads SQVTM; CDR2 reads ANQGSEA. The CDR3 nucleotides are TGCAGCGTTGTGGTTGCCCTTGGGGCAAACTATGGCTACACCTTC. Translation: CSVVVALGANYGYTF.

The table lists this clonotype with a few counts. V is TRBV13 and J is TRBJ2-1; the match to TRBD2 covers 12 bases. The CDR3 sequence is 16 residues long. Trimming removed 0 bases from V and 7 bases from J; junction bases left unmatched: 4. Germline V CDR1 and CDR2: PRHDT, FYEKMQ (reference sequence). CDR3: CASSLGETSGSNEQFF. The CDR3 DNA reads TGTGCCAGCAGCTTAGGCGAGACTAGCGGGAGTAATGAGCAGTTCTTC.

Worth noting for this clonotype: One junction end does not reproduce the germline sequence, and a read error may be involved. This sequence joins TRBV12-3 or TRBV12-4 and TRBJ1-1; D is undetermined. The CDR3 extends over 12 amino acids. The DNA of the CDR3 is TGTGGCAGCAGTTTTCCTGGGTTGGGAGCTTTCTTT. Its protein is CGSSFPGLGAFF.

In this sample, this clonotype turned up many times. This sequence joins TRBV6-5 and TRBJ2-3; 7 nucleotides align to TRBD2. V was clipped by 1 base and J by 2 bases; unmatched bases: 12. This CDR3 is 18 amino acids long. Germline CDR1 is MNHEY and CDR2 is SVGAGI. Written as DNA, the CDR3 is TGTGCCAGCAGTTACTTGACCGGGACTAAGCCCAACACAGATACGCAGTATTTT. Amino acids: CASSYLTGTKPNTDTQYF.

In its sample, this clonotype was seen many times. This rearrangement joins TRBV11-2 to TRBJ2-3; perhaps TRBD2 as D (5 bases). This CDR3 is built from 13 residues. Germline V gives CDR1 SGHAT, CDR2 FQNNGV. V lost 5 bases, J lost 6 bases, and 12 bases lay in between. The CDR3 here is CASSPNSADTQYF. Here the CDR3 DNA reads TGTGCCAGCAGCCCCAATAGCGCCGATACGCAGTATTTT.